This T cell receptor beta chain comes out of a study of blood T cell repertoires in COVID-19. Study background: There were acute and convalescent COVID-19 samples, and they came from the United States, Italy and Spain. T cells, B-cell-depleted T cells, or PBMCs provided the cDNA or gDNA that served as material.

This clone was detected only a few times. Original data processing: The assay estimated nucleated cells by amplifying reference gene primers. Method: immunoSEQ multiplex PCR; TCRdb's copy keeps in-frame clones and lacks some. The DNA gave D and trimming, while V, J and clone size come from that table. The sample lists 80,000 or so clones, around 90% occurring once. The sequenced material came from peripheral blood. This TCR came from a man aged 45-65 years with acute or convalescent COVID-19.

The CDR3 DNA reads TGTGCCTGGGGCGACAACCCAGGGTATGGGACTGAAGCTTTCTTT. It codes for CAWGDNPGYGTEAFF. V usage is TRBV30 and J usage is TRBJ1-1; D possibly corresponds to TRBD1 (5 bases). The germline gives CDR1 GTSNPN, CDR2 SVGIG (reference sequence). CDR3 length: 15 residues. V was cut by 5 bases and J by 5 bases, with 21 bases left in between.